This TCR beta chain was documented in a study of sequential checkpoint blockade in melanoma. The method was immunoSEQ multiplex PCR; TCRdb's version includes in-frame clones alone and lacks a portion of them. The sample includes roughly 8,500 clones, roughly 25% of them seen just once. Trimming took 6 bases from V and 6 from J; bases not matched to a gene: 9. The CDR3 totals 16 residues. The V gene's germline CDR1 is SGHNT and CDR2 YENEEA. Treatment here: randomized to nivolumab then ipilimumab (arm A) or the reverse (arm B). Sequencing used tumor tissue (inferred from file names), obtained from a patient given nivolumab and ipilimumab in sequence. The chain couples TRBV11-3 to TRBJ2-7, with 15 positions matching TRBD2. The receptor's source is a human donor with melanoma. The chain's CDR3 is CASRQGLAGGRFEQYF. CDR3 DNA sequence: TGTGCCAGCAGACAAGGACTAGCGGGGGGGCGTTTCGAGCAGTACTTC.